This T cell receptor beta chain appears in the sequencing data of a study of Ad26.COV2.S vaccination and SARS-CoV-2 variants. Across the study: Once, or twice with 56 days between doses, Ad26.COV2.S was given intramuscularly.

With regard to this clone: Its antigen remains unknown.

In germline, CDR1 is SGHNT, CDR2 YYREEE (reference sequence). The CDR3 spans 15 residues. V lost 4 bases and J lost 13; bases outside the gene matches: 13. Sequencing was performed with immunoSEQ multiplex PCR; in TCRdb, only in-frame clones are kept and a portion is missing. This table holds around 300,000 clones, approximately 87% found once. Notes on the study in general: Vaccine and placebo groups showed comparable non-spike TCR breadth.

Treatment here: around 19 received Ad26.COV2.S at low or high dose, single or two shots; about 5 received placebo; per-sample allocation not given. Samples were taken on day 63 after the first vaccine or placebo injection. This specimen was peripheral blood, taken in a trial of Ad26.COV2.S vaccine versus placebo. The genes are TRBV5-4 and TRBJ2-1, with 11 bases lining up with TRBD2. The receptor was derived from a person between 18 and 65 years old who received the Ad26.COV2.S COVID-19 vaccine or a placebo. In DNA, the CDR3 is TGTGCCAGCAGCCCCTTTAGCGGGGGGGGGACCAAACAGTTCTTC. Residues: CASSPFSGGGTKQFF.